The entry below gives a single T cell receptor (beta chain) sequence along with its context. As yet, its antigen is unknown. In the PCR, 60 Vbeta and 13 Jbeta primers were used. Method: immunoSEQ multiplex PCR; TCRdb's copy keeps in-frame clones and lacks some. The sample lists tens of thousands of clones, 73% occurring once. The V and J ends lost 1 base and 8 bases respectively, with 14 bases between them. Germline lookup yields CDR1 SGHDN and CDR2 FVKESK. CDR3 length: 15 amino acids. The entry originates in a study of cytomegalovirus exposure and HLA in healthy donors. The wider study: Most donors, about 77% of over 300 genotyped, fell in the Caucasian-associated ancestry cluster.

General study findings and limits: The study designated about 180 TCR beta chains cytomegalovirus-associated.

The receptor comes from a man between 50 and 59 years old in good health and CMV-seronegative. The sample taken for sequencing was PBMCs. The chain links TRBV14 to TRBJ1-4, with D possibly being TRBD1 (6 bases). CDR3: CASSQAWGPREKLFF. CDR3 nucleotide sequence: TGTGCCAGCAGCCAAGCGTGGGGGCCCAGGGAAAAACTGTTTTTT.